This T cell receptor beta chain was sequenced in a study of blood T cell repertoires in COVID-19. Germline V CDR1 and CDR2: SNHLY, FYNNEI. Between the trimmed V and J ends, which lost 4 bases and 0 bases, there was a span of 6 bases. The CDR3 is made up of 13 amino acids. Libraries were prepared by immunoSEQ multiplex PCR; TCRdb keeps only in-frame clonotypes and omits some of them. Counted here are 250,000 to 300,000 clones, roughly nine tenths occurring once; the ten biggest clones make up roughly 2.9%. The sequenced sample consisted of PBMCs or T cells enriched from blood (not recorded which). This clonotype was sampled from a woman aged 45-65 years who had been exposed to COVID-19. V gene TRBV2 combines with J gene TRBJ1-1; D call uncertain. The CDR3 is CASSATLNTEAFF. The CDR3 DNA sequence: TGTGCCAGCAGTGCAACATTGAACACTGAAGCTTTCTTT.